This T cell receptor beta chain comes out of a study of cytomegalovirus exposure and HLA in healthy donors. Study-wide background: Some 85 million unique TCRs from HLA-typed donors were held in an early data release.

The PCR ran on 60 Vbeta and 13 Jbeta primers. Repertoires were generated with immunoSEQ multiplex PCR, while TCRdb's copy carries only in-frame clones and drops some. The top ten clones hold roughly 8.7% of a sample with around 100,000 clones, about 64% of them seen once. Study-wide results and limits: TCR beta sequences reportedly predicted most subjects' HLA-A and HLA-B alleles accurately.

As for this clone: Its antigen is not known. In the same sample, other DNA sequences code for this CDR3.

The CDR3 is made up of 15 amino acids. V was pared by 3 bases and J by 0 bases, with 10 bases between. Germline-derived CDR1 and CDR2 are MNHEY and SMNVEV (reference sequence). This receptor was taken from a man aged 18 to 30 in good health and CMV-seropositive. The sample taken for sequencing was PBMCs. The chain combines TRBV27 with TRBJ2-3; the D is unclear. The CDR3 nucleotides are TGTGCCAGCAGTTTGTCGCGCTCTAGCACAGATACGCAGTATTTT. Its protein is CASSLSRSSTDTQYF.